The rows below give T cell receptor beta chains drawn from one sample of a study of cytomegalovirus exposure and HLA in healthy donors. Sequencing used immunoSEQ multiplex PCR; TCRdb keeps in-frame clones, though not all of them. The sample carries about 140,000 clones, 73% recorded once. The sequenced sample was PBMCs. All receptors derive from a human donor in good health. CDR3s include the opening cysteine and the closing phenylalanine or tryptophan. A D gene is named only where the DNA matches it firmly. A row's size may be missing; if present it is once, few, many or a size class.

cdr3_nt: TGTGCCAGCAGCGTACGTAGCACAGATACGCAGTATTTT; cdr3_aa: CASSVRSTDTQYF; v_call: TRBV9; d_call: -; clone_size: -; j_call: TRBJ2-3
cdr3_nt: TGTGCCAGCAGCGTAGGGGCGGGAGGCTCCTACGAGCAGTACTTC; cdr3_aa: CASSVGAGGSYEQYF; v_call: TRBV9; d_call: TRBD2; clone_size: -; j_call: TRBJ2-7
cdr3_nt: TGTGCCAGCAGTAAGACACCAAACTATGGCTACACCTTC; cdr3_aa: CASSKTPNYGYTF; v_call: TRBV27; d_call: -; clone_size: -; j_call: TRBJ1-2
cdr3_nt: TGTGCCAGCAGCTCGACAGGGGGCAACACTGAAGCTTTCTTT; cdr3_aa: CASSSTGGNTEAFF; v_call: TRBV6-1; d_call: TRBD1; clone_size: once; j_call: TRBJ1-1
cdr3_nt: TGCAGCGCAGGGGGACCGGAGAGGTATTTT; cdr3_aa: CSAGGPERYF; v_call: TRBV29-1; d_call: TRBD1; clone_size: -; j_call: TRBJ2-3
cdr3_nt: TGTGCTAGTGGTTTGGAAAACAGCTACAATGAGCAGTTCTTC; cdr3_aa: CASGLENSYNEQFF; v_call: TRBV12-5; d_call: -; clone_size: -; j_call: TRBJ2-1
cdr3_nt: TGTGCCAGCAGTTTAAGCGGGGGGGCCCCAGATACGCAGTATTTT; cdr3_aa: CASSLSGGAPDTQYF; v_call: TRBV7-3; d_call: TRBD2; clone_size: once; j_call: TRBJ2-3
cdr3_nt: TGTGCCAGCAGTCCTACCGAGAACACTGAAGCTTTCTTT; cdr3_aa: CASSPTENTEAFF; v_call: TRBV6-1; d_call: -; clone_size: many; j_call: TRBJ1-1
cdr3_nt: TGTGCCAGCTCACAATGGACAGGAGAGGAGACCCAGTACTTC; cdr3_aa: CASSQWTGEETQYF; v_call: TRBV18; d_call: TRBD1; clone_size: -; j_call: TRBJ2-5
cdr3_nt: TGCGCCAGCAGCTTGGAGACAGGGGTTTTCGAGCAGTACTTC; cdr3_aa: CASSLETGVFEQYF; v_call: TRBV5-1; d_call: TRBD1; clone_size: -; j_call: TRBJ2-7
cdr3_nt: TGCAGCGTTGAAGATCCCGAGACTAGCGCCGACAATGAGCAGTTCTTC; cdr3_aa: CSVEDPETSADNEQFF; v_call: TRBV29-1; d_call: TRBD2; clone_size: -; j_call: TRBJ2-1
cdr3_nt: TGTGCCAGCAGTGGGTACAGGGGAAACACTGAAGCTTTCTTT; cdr3_aa: CASSGYRGNTEAFF; v_call: TRBV2; d_call: TRBD1; clone_size: -; j_call: TRBJ1-1
cdr3_nt: TGTGCCAGCAGCCCTAATACAGGGGGCATGGAGGCTTTCTTT; cdr3_aa: CASSPNTGGMEAFF; v_call: TRBV27; d_call: TRBD1; clone_size: -; j_call: TRBJ1-1
cdr3_nt: TGTGCCAGCTCACCAGTGACCGCGTCTGGCACAGATACACAGTATTTT; cdr3_aa: CASSPVTASGTDTQYF; v_call: TRBV18; d_call: -; clone_size: -; j_call: TRBJ2-3
cdr3_nt: TGTTCCAGCAGCGGAGGGACAGCCATTGAAGCTTTCTTT; cdr3_aa: CSSSGGTAIEAFF; v_call: TRBV7-9; d_call: TRBD1; clone_size: -; j_call: TRBJ1-1
cdr3_nt: TGCGCCAGCAGAATGGGACAGGTAGAGGAAAAACTGTTTTTT; cdr3_aa: CASRMGQVEEKLFF; v_call: TRBV5-1; d_call: TRBD1; clone_size: -; j_call: TRBJ1-4
cdr3_nt: TGTGCCAGCAGCTTGGAGCCGGGGTCGGGGAATGAGCAGTTCTTC; cdr3_aa: CASSLEPGSGNEQFF; v_call: TRBV5-4; d_call: -; clone_size: -; j_call: TRBJ2-1
cdr3_nt: TGCGCCAGCAGCTTGGAACAGCCCATCAATGAGCAGTTCTTC; cdr3_aa: CASSLEQPINEQFF; v_call: TRBV5-1; d_call: -; clone_size: -; j_call: TRBJ2-1
cdr3_nt: TGTGCCACCAGCAGACAACCAAGCGGGGGGCCAACCTACAATGAGCAGTTCTTC; cdr3_aa: CATSRQPSGGPTYNEQFF; v_call: TRBV15; d_call: TRBD2; clone_size: -; j_call: TRBJ2-1
cdr3_nt: TGTGCCAGCAGCTACCGGGGTGTTGGGGCCGGGGAGCTGTTTTTT; cdr3_aa: CASSYRGVGAGELFF; v_call: TRBV7-2; d_call: -; clone_size: -; j_call: TRBJ2-2
cdr3_nt: TGTGCCAGTAGTAAATCACGTACAAGGACTAGTACAGATACGCAGTATTTT; cdr3_aa: CASSKSRTRTSTDTQYF; v_call: TRBV19; d_call: TRBD2; clone_size: -; j_call: TRBJ2-3
cdr3_nt: TGTGCCAGCAGCTTAGTTTCGCGGAGCGAAGAGACCCAGTACTTC; cdr3_aa: CASSLVSRSEETQYF; v_call: TRBV7-9; d_call: -; clone_size: -; j_call: TRBJ2-5
cdr3_nt: TGTGCCAGCAGCCCTACCGCCGAGACTTCCTACGAGCAGTACTTC; cdr3_aa: CASSPTAETSYEQYF; v_call: TRBV11-2; d_call: -; clone_size: -; j_call: TRBJ2-7
cdr3_nt: TGTGCCAGCAGTACAACCTTAGCGGGAGTGATCGCGGGTACAGATACGCAGTATTTT; cdr3_aa: CASSTTLAGVIAGTDTQYF; v_call: TRBV2; d_call: TRBD2; clone_size: -; j_call: TRBJ2-3
cdr3_nt: TGTGCCAGCACGGGGTCACATGGCTACACCTTC; cdr3_aa: CASTGSHGYTF; v_call: TRBV2; d_call: -; clone_size: -; j_call: TRBJ1-2
cdr3_nt: TGTGCCACCAGCAGAGGGCACGGACTAGCCGAGACCCAGTACTTC; cdr3_aa: CATSRGHGLAETQYF; v_call: TRBV15; d_call: TRBD2; clone_size: -; j_call: TRBJ2-5
cdr3_nt: TGTGCCAGCAGCGGAATACTAGCGGACCTAAACAATGAGCAGTTCTTC; cdr3_aa: CASSGILADLNNEQFF; v_call: TRBV13; d_call: TRBD2; clone_size: -; j_call: TRBJ2-1
cdr3_nt: TGTGCCAGCAGTCGGACAGGGAACACTGAAGCTTTCTTT; cdr3_aa: CASSRTGNTEAFF; v_call: TRBV27; d_call: TRBD1; clone_size: -; j_call: TRBJ1-1
cdr3_nt: TGTGCCAGCAGTTCAGGGGACGGTTTCGGGGAGCAGTACTTC; cdr3_aa: CASSSGDGFGEQYF; v_call: TRBV6-5; d_call: -; clone_size: once; j_call: TRBJ2-7
cdr3_nt: TGTGCCAGCGAGGCGGGCGAGCAGTACTTC; cdr3_aa: CASEAGEQYF; v_call: TRBV6-1; d_call: -; clone_size: -; j_call: TRBJ2-7
cdr3_nt: TGTGCCAGTAGTATAGATGGGGGGTCCATGAACACTGAAGCTTTCTTT; cdr3_aa: CASSIDGGSMNTEAFF; v_call: TRBV19; d_call: -; clone_size: -; j_call: TRBJ1-1
cdr3_nt: TGTGCCACCAGCAGAGGGGGGGTCCAAGAGACCCAGTACTTC; cdr3_aa: CATSRGGVQETQYF; v_call: TRBV15; d_call: -; clone_size: -; j_call: TRBJ2-5
cdr3_nt: TGTGCCAGTAGTATAGATCTTTCAGGCGATGAAAAACTGTTTTTT; cdr3_aa: CASSIDLSGDEKLFF; v_call: TRBV19; d_call: -; clone_size: -; j_call: TRBJ1-4
cdr3_nt: TGTGCCAGCAGCCAGGGCCTCCCCGGGCCCGGGGGAAATGGCTACACCTTC; cdr3_aa: CASSQGLPGPGGNGYTF; v_call: TRBV7-9; d_call: -; clone_size: -; j_call: TRBJ1-2
cdr3_nt: TGTGCCAGCAGCTTTCCGGGACTCTCCTACGAGCAGTACTTC; cdr3_aa: CASSFPGLSYEQYF; v_call: TRBV11-1; d_call: -; clone_size: -; j_call: TRBJ2-7
cdr3_nt: TGTGCCAGCAGCGTAGATTTGGGGACAGGTCTAACCGGGGAGCTGTTTTTT; cdr3_aa: CASSVDLGTGLTGELFF; v_call: TRBV9; d_call: TRBD1; clone_size: -; j_call: TRBJ2-2
cdr3_nt: TGTGCCATCAGTGAGACCTTGGGGGGGCTTGAGACCCAGTACTTC; cdr3_aa: CAISETLGGLETQYF; v_call: TRBV10-3; d_call: -; clone_size: -; j_call: TRBJ2-5
cdr3_nt: TGCGCCAGCAGCTTGAACCCTCAGGGTGGCACTGAAGCTTTCTTT; cdr3_aa: CASSLNPQGGTEAFF; v_call: TRBV5-1; d_call: -; clone_size: -; j_call: TRBJ1-1
cdr3_nt: TGTGCCTCGAGGCAGGGCTACACCGGGGAGCTGTTTTTT; cdr3_aa: CASRQGYTGELFF; v_call: TRBV9; d_call: -; clone_size: -; j_call: TRBJ2-2
cdr3_nt: TGTGCCAGCAGCTTGGGGCAGAGCAGCAATCAGCCCCAGCATTTT; cdr3_aa: CASSLGQSSNQPQHF; v_call: TRBV7-9; d_call: -; clone_size: -; j_call: TRBJ1-5
cdr3_nt: TGTGCCAGCAGCCTCGGGGTGACCGGGGAGCTGTTTTTT; cdr3_aa: CASSLGVTGELFF; v_call: TRBV11-3; d_call: -; clone_size: once; j_call: TRBJ2-2
cdr3_nt: TGTGCCAGCAGCTTAACGGGCTCGTCCTACAATGAGCAGTTCTTC; cdr3_aa: CASSLTGSSYNEQFF; v_call: TRBV7-3; d_call: -; clone_size: -; j_call: TRBJ2-1
cdr3_nt: TGCAGCGTTGAGGGACTAGCGGGACGAGAGACCCAGTACTTC; cdr3_aa: CSVEGLAGRETQYF; v_call: TRBV29-1; d_call: TRBD2; clone_size: few; j_call: TRBJ2-5
cdr3_nt: TGTGCCAGCAGTGGCGAAGCGGGGGGTTCAAGTGAGCAGTTCTTC; cdr3_aa: CASSGEAGGSSEQFF; v_call: TRBV6-4; d_call: TRBD2; clone_size: -; j_call: TRBJ2-1
cdr3_nt: TGCGCCAGCAGCCAAGAAGATCGAGCGGGAGTTTCTGGCGAGCAGTACTTC; cdr3_aa: CASSQEDRAGVSGEQYF; v_call: TRBV4-1; d_call: TRBD2; clone_size: once; j_call: TRBJ2-7
cdr3_nt: TGTGCCAGTAGTATTGAAGCCAGGCTATACCTGGACTATGGCTACACCTTC; cdr3_aa: CASSIEARLYLDYGYTF; v_call: TRBV19; d_call: -; clone_size: -; j_call: TRBJ1-2
cdr3_nt: TGTGCCAGCAGCTTAGGACAGCAAAACTACGAGCAGTACTTC; cdr3_aa: CASSLGQQNYEQYF; v_call: TRBV13; d_call: -; clone_size: -; j_call: TRBJ2-7
cdr3_nt: TGCGCCAGCAGCTTGGGCGGGGGGGCCTTCGAGACCCAGTACTTC; cdr3_aa: CASSLGGGAFETQYF; v_call: TRBV5-1; d_call: TRBD2; clone_size: -; j_call: TRBJ2-5
cdr3_nt: TGCAGCGGTCAGGGGGCGGGAGTTAACTACAATGAGCAGTTCTTC; cdr3_aa: CSGQGAGVNYNEQFF; v_call: TRBV29-1; d_call: -; clone_size: few; j_call: TRBJ2-1
cdr3_nt: TGTGCCAGCAGATCTTGGGACAGCTCCTACGAGCAGTACTTC; cdr3_aa: CASRSWDSSYEQYF; v_call: TRBV25-1; d_call: TRBD1; clone_size: -; j_call: TRBJ2-7
cdr3_nt: TGTGCCTGGAGTGTACAACCTCCGGGGGGCTATGGCTACACCTTC; cdr3_aa: CAWSVQPPGGYGYTF; v_call: TRBV30; d_call: -; clone_size: -; j_call: TRBJ1-2
cdr3_nt: TGTGCCAGCAGCCTACAGGGGACCGGGGAGCTGTTTTTT; cdr3_aa: CASSLQGTGELFF; v_call: TRBV7-8; d_call: TRBD1; clone_size: -; j_call: TRBJ2-2
cdr3_nt: TGTGCCAGCAGCTTCGGGACAGTCCAAGAGACCCAGTACTTC; cdr3_aa: CASSFGTVQETQYF; v_call: TRBV7-8; d_call: TRBD1; clone_size: -; j_call: TRBJ2-5
cdr3_nt: TGTGCCAGCAGCCTGACTATGGATGAGCAGTTCTTC; cdr3_aa: CASSLTMDEQFF; v_call: TRBV7-6; d_call: -; clone_size: -; j_call: TRBJ2-1
cdr3_nt: TGTGCCAGCAGCCGGGGGGGGATCGCTGAAGCTTTCTTT; cdr3_aa: CASSRGGIAEAFF; v_call: TRBV6-5; d_call: -; clone_size: -; j_call: TRBJ1-1
cdr3_nt: TGTGCCAGCCGGGCGGGGACCGACTACGAGCAGTACTTC; cdr3_aa: CASRAGTDYEQYF; v_call: TRBV19; d_call: -; clone_size: few; j_call: TRBJ2-7
cdr3_nt: TGTGCCAGCAGCCCGGAGACAGGGAGGACAGATCAGCCCCAGCATTTT; cdr3_aa: CASSPETGRTDQPQHF; v_call: TRBV7-8; d_call: TRBD1; clone_size: once; j_call: TRBJ1-5
cdr3_nt: TGTGCCATCAGTGAGTCGGAAGGGGCGTTTGGCTACACCTTC; cdr3_aa: CAISESEGAFGYTF; v_call: TRBV10-3; d_call: -; clone_size: few; j_call: TRBJ1-2
cdr3_nt: TGTGCCAGCAGCTGGGGACAGGGGGCCTACGAGCAGTACTTC; cdr3_aa: CASSWGQGAYEQYF; v_call: TRBV5-5; d_call: TRBD1; clone_size: -; j_call: TRBJ2-7